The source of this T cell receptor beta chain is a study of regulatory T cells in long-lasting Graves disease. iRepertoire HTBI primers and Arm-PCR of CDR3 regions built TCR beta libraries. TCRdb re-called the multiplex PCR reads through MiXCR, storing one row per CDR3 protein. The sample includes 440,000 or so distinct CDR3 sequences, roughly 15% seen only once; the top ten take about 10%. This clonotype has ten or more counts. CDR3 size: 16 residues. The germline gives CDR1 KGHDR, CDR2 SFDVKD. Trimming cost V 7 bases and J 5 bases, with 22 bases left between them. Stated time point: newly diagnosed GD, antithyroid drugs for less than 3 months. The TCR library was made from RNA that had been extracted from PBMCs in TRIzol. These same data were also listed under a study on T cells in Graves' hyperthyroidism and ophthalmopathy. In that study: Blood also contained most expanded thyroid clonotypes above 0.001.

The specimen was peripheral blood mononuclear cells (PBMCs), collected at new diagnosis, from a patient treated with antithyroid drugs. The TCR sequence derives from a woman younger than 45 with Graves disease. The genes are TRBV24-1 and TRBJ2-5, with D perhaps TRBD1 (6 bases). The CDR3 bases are TGTGCCACCAGCGCCCCGACGAGGCAGGGGATTGAGACCCAGTACTTC. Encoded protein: CATSAPTRQGIETQYF.